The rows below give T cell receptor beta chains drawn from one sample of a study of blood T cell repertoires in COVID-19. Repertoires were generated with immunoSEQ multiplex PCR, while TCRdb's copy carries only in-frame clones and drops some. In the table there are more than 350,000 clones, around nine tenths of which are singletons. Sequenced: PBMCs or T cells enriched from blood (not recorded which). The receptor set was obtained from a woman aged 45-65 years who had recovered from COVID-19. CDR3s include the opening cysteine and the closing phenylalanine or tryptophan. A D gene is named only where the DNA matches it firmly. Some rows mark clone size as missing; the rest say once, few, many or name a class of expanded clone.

CDR3: CASSKLQQGSGYTF
DNA: TGTGCCAGCAGCAAACTACAACAGGGGAGCGGCTACACCTTC
D: TRBD1
V: TRBV11-2
J: TRBJ1-2
size: .

CDR3: CASSTSTGATNEKLFF
DNA: TGTGCCAGTAGTACCTCCACAGGGGCGACTAATGAAAAACTGTTTTTT
D: TRBD1
V: TRBV19
J: TRBJ1-4
size: .

CDR3: CASSLGQGESEQYF
DNA: TGTGCCAGCAGCTTGGGACAGGGAGAGTCCGAGCAGTACTTC
D: TRBD1
V: TRBV5-5
J: TRBJ2-7
size: .

CDR3: CASSKGSGNTEAFF
DNA: TGTGCCAGCTCGAAGGGCAGCGGGAACACTGAAGCTTTCTTT
D: .
V: TRBV18
J: TRBJ1-1
size: once

CDR3: CASSFSAGGFDTQYF
DNA: TGTGCCAGCAGCTTTTCGGCAGGGGGCTTTGATACGCAGTATTTT
D: TRBD1
V: TRBV7-8
J: TRBJ2-3
size: once

CDR3: CASSPRAGPDKNIQYF
DNA: TGTGCCAGCAGTCCGAGGGCCGGACCCGACAAAAACATTCAGTACTTC
D: .
V: TRBV6-2/TRBV6-3
J: TRBJ2-4
size: .

CDR3: CASSLTGENTEAFF
DNA: TGCGCCAGCAGCTTGACAGGGGAAAACACTGAAGCTTTCTTT
D: TRBD1
V: TRBV5-1
J: TRBJ1-1
size: .

CDR3: CASGQGKPYNEQFF
DNA: TGTGCCAGTGGACAGGGGAAACCCTACAATGAGCAGTTCTTC
D: TRBD1
V: TRBV19
J: TRBJ2-1
size: .

CDR3: CASSSLAGGDTDTQYF
DNA: TGCGCCAGCAGCTCGTTAGCGGGGGGGGACACAGATACGCAGTATTTT
D: TRBD2
V: TRBV5-1
J: TRBJ2-3
size: once

CDR3: CASGGQGEVGGYTF
DNA: TGTGCCAGCGGGGGACAGGGGGAAGTGGGTGGCTACACCTTC
D: TRBD1
V: TRBV7-9
J: TRBJ1-2
size: .

CDR3: CASSMGGVNTEAFF
DNA: TGTGCCAGTAGTATGGGGGGGGTGAACACTGAAGCTTTCTTT
D: .
V: TRBV19
J: TRBJ1-1
size: .

CDR3: CASSFLGEDFLDTEAFF
DNA: TGTGCCAGCAGTTTCTTAGGGGAAGACTTTCTGGACACTGAAGCTTTCTTT
D: .
V: TRBV27
J: TRBJ1-1
size: .

CDR3: CASSFRTGVTDTQYF
DNA: TGTGCCAGCAGCTTTAGGACTGGAGTGACAGATACGCAGTATTTT
D: .
V: TRBV7-9
J: TRBJ2-3
size: .

CDR3: CSVEGTRTGNYGYTF
DNA: TGCAGCGTTGAGGGCACGCGGACAGGAAACTATGGCTACACCTTC
D: TRBD1
V: TRBV29-1
J: TRBJ1-2
size: .

CDR3: CASSSGPSGRLAKNIQYF
DNA: TGTGCCAGCAGCTCAGGACCTAGCGGGAGACTAGCCAAAAACATTCAGTACTTC
D: TRBD2
V: TRBV7-2
J: TRBJ2-4
size: .

CDR3: CASSQDALRVDGGRTKTQYF
DNA: TGCGCCAGCAGCCAAGATGCCCTCCGCGTAGACGGGGGGCGAACCAAGACCCAGTACTTC
D: .
V: TRBV4-1
J: TRBJ2-5
size: .

CDR3: CASSRMGQGNTDTQYF
DNA: TGTGCCAGCAGCCGAATGGGACAGGGCAACACAGATACGCAGTATTTT
D: TRBD1
V: TRBV7-4
J: TRBJ2-3
size: once

CDR3: CASSQAGFRSEAFF
DNA: TGTGCCAGCAGCCAGGCAGGCTTCCGCTCTGAAGCTTTCTTT
D: .
V: TRBV3-1/TRBV3-2
J: TRBJ1-1
size: .

CDR3: CASSPGPWGEDYGYTF
DNA: TGTGCCAGCAGCCCAGGCCCCTGGGGCGAGGACTATGGCTACACCTTC
D: .
V: TRBV7-9
J: TRBJ1-2
size: .

CDR3: CATLSRLSGGPYTF
DNA: TGTGCCACCCTATCGAGACTGAGTGGGGGCCCGTACACCTTC
D: .
V: TRBV19
J: TRBJ1-2
size: .

CDR3: CASSLGGHANTGELFF
DNA: TGTGCCAGCAGCCTAGGGGGCCATGCGAACACCGGGGAGCTGTTTTTT
D: TRBD1
V: TRBV7-3
J: TRBJ2-2
size: .

CDR3: CASSQEGGNSWGYTF
DNA: TGCGCCAGCAGCCAAGAGGGGGGAAACAGCTGGGGCTACACCTTC
D: .
V: TRBV4-1
J: TRBJ1-2
size: few

CDR3: CASSIPRGGFDNQPQHF
DNA: TGTGCCAGTAGTATTCCGCGGGGAGGGTTCGACAATCAGCCCCAGCATTTT
D: .
V: TRBV19
J: TRBJ1-5
size: once

CDR3: CASSQVGQGTEAFF
DNA: TGTGCCAGCAGCCAAGTGGGACAGGGCACTGAAGCTTTCTTT
D: TRBD1
V: TRBV3-1/TRBV3-2
J: TRBJ1-1
size: .

CDR3: CASSLNRGLAESTDTQYF
DNA: TGTGCCAGCAGCTTAAATCGGGGACTAGCAGAAAGCACAGATACGCAGTATTTT
D: TRBD2
V: TRBV7-6
J: TRBJ2-3
size: once

CDR3: CATKGQGTDTQYF
DNA: TGTGCCACCAAGGGACAGGGCACAGATACGCAGTATTTT
D: TRBD1
V: TRBV24-1
J: TRBJ2-3
size: .

CDR3: CASSPTDRGANYGYTF
DNA: TGTGCCAGCAGCCCTACCGACAGGGGAGCTAACTATGGCTACACCTTC
D: TRBD1
V: TRBV5-6
J: TRBJ1-2
size: .

CDR3: CASSQDPDGGARFF
DNA: TGTGCCAGCAGCCAAGATCCTGACGGGGGGGCCCGGTTCTTC
D: TRBD2
V: TRBV4-2
J: TRBJ2-1
size: .

CDR3: CAWSSGATYEQYF
DNA: TGTGCCTGGTCTAGCGGGGCGACCTACGAGCAGTACTTC
D: TRBD2
V: TRBV30
J: TRBJ2-7
size: .

CDR3: CASRDRASPLHF
DNA: TGTGCCAGCCGGGACAGGGCTTCACCCCTCCACTTT
D: TRBD1
V: TRBV19
J: TRBJ1-6
size: .

CDR3: CASSDGGKYTEAFF
DNA: TGTGCCAGCAGTGATGGGGGGAAGTATACTGAAGCTTTCTTT
D: .
V: TRBV2
J: TRBJ1-1
size: once

CDR3: CASSSQGSPYEQYF
DNA: TGTGCCAGCAGCTCGCAGGGTAGCCCCTACGAGCAGTACTTC
D: .
V: TRBV5-5
J: TRBJ2-7
size: .

CDR3: CASSKTSGGIYNEQFF
DNA: TGTGCCAGCAGTAAGACTAGCGGGGGGATTTACAATGAGCAGTTCTTC
D: TRBD2
V: TRBV6-2/TRBV6-3
J: TRBJ2-1
size: .

CDR3: CSVKLAGGPETQYF
DNA: TGCAGCGTAAAACTAGCGGGGGGGCCAGAGACCCAGTACTTC
D: TRBD2
V: TRBV29-1
J: TRBJ2-5
size: .

CDR3: CASSIDSRETNTEAFF
DNA: TGTGCCAGTAGTATAGACAGCCGGGAGACGAACACTGAAGCTTTCTTT
D: .
V: TRBV19
J: TRBJ1-1
size: .

CDR3: CASSPDRVISPLHF
DNA: TGTGCCAGCAGCCCCGACAGGGTTATTTCACCCCTCCACTTT
D: TRBD1
V: TRBV7-9
J: TRBJ1-6
size: .

CDR3: CASRSGQGFSYEQYF
DNA: TGTGCCAGCAGATCAGGACAGGGGTTCTCCTACGAGCAGTACTTC
D: TRBD1
V: TRBV5-5
J: TRBJ2-7
size: few

CDR3: CAWGEDRVYREQYF
DNA: TGTGCCTGGGGGGAGGACAGGGTTTATCGCGAGCAGTACTTC
D: TRBD1
V: TRBV30
J: TRBJ2-7
size: .

CDR3: CASSPRTQNTEAFF
DNA: TGTGCCAGCAGCCCCCGGACACAGAACACTGAAGCTTTCTTT
D: .
V: TRBV5-5
J: TRBJ1-1
size: .

CDR3: CASSLKGGGYGYTF
DNA: TGTGCCAGCAGTTTAAAAGGGGGCGGCTATGGCTACACCTTC
D: TRBD1
V: TRBV27
J: TRBJ1-2
size: .

CDR3: CASSTSVEQFF
DNA: TGTGCCAGCTCAACTAGCGTAGAGCAGTTCTTC
D: TRBD2
V: TRBV2
J: TRBJ2-1
size: .

CDR3: CASSTKRGFTEAFF
DNA: TGTGCCAGCAGCACCAAAAGGGGGTTCACTGAAGCTTTCTTT
D: .
V: TRBV21-1
J: TRBJ1-1
size: .

CDR3: CASSLGGVREKLFF
DNA: TGTGCCAGCAGCCTCGGAGGGGTTCGCGAAAAACTGTTTTTT
D: .
V: TRBV7-9
J: TRBJ1-4
size: once

CDR3: CASSLNVWELFF
DNA: TGTGCCAGCAGCCTAAACGTATGGGAGCTGTTTTTT
D: .
V: TRBV7-2
J: TRBJ2-2
size: few

CDR3: CASSLTGVTGETQYF
DNA: TGTGCCAGCAGCCTTACGGGGGTAACGGGAGAGACCCAGTACTTC
D: .
V: TRBV3-1/TRBV3-2
J: TRBJ2-5
size: .

CDR3: CASSLLGGGNYGYTF
DNA: TGTGCCAGCAGCCTCCTAGGGGGGGGAAACTATGGCTACACCTTC
D: .
V: TRBV7-2
J: TRBJ1-2
size: .

CDR3: CASRQGGVDTQYF
DNA: TGTGCCAGTAGACAGGGGGGGGTGGATACGCAGTATTTT
D: .
V: TRBV19
J: TRBJ2-3
size: .

CDR3: CASSYRGGQGDEQYF
DNA: TGTGCCAGCAGTTACCGTGGAGGCCAGGGGGACGAGCAGTACTTC
D: TRBD1
V: TRBV6-5
J: TRBJ2-7
size: .

CDR3: CASSGGAMKPATNEKLFF
DNA: TGTGCCAGCTCCGGGGGGGCGATGAAGCCTGCAACTAATGAAAAACTGTTTTTT
D: .
V: TRBV10-3
J: TRBJ1-4
size: .

CDR3: CASRDTPGSHSPLHF
DNA: TGTGCCAGCAGGGATACTCCGGGGTCTCATTCACCCCTCCACTTT
D: .
V: TRBV27
J: TRBJ1-6
size: .

CDR3: CASSPGGYGYTF
DNA: TGTGCCAGCTCACCAGGAGGTTATGGCTACACCTTC
D: .
V: TRBV18
J: TRBJ1-2
size: .

CDR3: CAWETGRNTGELFF
DNA: TGTGCCTGGGAAACAGGGAGAAACACCGGGGAGCTGTTTTTT
D: .
V: TRBV30
J: TRBJ2-2
size: once

CDR3: CASRPQGTSTDTQYF
DNA: TGTGCCAGCAGACCACAGGGGACTAGCACAGATACGCAGTATTTT
D: .
V: TRBV3-1/TRBV3-2
J: TRBJ2-3
size: .

CDR3: CASRAESNLHF
DNA: TGTGCCAGCAGGGCCGAAAGTAACCTCCACTTT
D: .
V: TRBV2
J: TRBJ1-6
size: .